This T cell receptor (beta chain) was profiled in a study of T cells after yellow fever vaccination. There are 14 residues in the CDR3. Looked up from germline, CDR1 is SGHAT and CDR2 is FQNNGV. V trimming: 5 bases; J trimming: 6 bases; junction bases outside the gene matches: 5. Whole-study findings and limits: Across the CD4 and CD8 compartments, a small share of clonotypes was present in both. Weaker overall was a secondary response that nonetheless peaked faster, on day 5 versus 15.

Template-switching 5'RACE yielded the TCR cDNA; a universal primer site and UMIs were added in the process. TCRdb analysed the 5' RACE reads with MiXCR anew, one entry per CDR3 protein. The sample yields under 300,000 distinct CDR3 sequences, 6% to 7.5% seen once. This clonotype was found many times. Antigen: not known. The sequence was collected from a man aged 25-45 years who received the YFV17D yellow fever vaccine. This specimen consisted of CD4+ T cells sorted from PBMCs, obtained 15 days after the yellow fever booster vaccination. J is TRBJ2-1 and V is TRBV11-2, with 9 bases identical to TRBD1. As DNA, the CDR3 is TGTGCCAGCAGCACAAACAGGGGGCTCAATGAGCAGTTCTTC. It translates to CASSTNRGLNEQFF. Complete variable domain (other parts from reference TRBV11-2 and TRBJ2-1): EAGVAQSPRYKIIEKRQSVAFWCNPISGHATLYWYQQILGQGPKLLIQFQNNGVVDDSQLPKDRFSAERLKGVDSTLKIQPAKLEDSAVYLCASSTNRGLNEQFFGPGTRLTVL.